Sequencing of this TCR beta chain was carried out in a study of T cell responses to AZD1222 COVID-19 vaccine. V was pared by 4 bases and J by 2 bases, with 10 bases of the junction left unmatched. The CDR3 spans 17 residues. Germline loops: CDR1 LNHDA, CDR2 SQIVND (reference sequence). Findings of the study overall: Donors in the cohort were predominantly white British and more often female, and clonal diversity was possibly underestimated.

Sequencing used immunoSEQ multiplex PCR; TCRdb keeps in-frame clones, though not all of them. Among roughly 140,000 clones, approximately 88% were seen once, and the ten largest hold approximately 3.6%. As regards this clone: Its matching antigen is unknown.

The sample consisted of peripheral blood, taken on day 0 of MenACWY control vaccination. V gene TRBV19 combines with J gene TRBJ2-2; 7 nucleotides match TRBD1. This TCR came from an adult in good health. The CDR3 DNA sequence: TGTGCCAGTAGTACAACCCTGGGACAGCCTAACACCGGGGAGCTGTTTTTT. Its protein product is CASSTTLGQPNTGELFF. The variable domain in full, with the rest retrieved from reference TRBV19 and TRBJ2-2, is DGGITQSPKYLFRKEGQNVTLSCEQNLNHDAMYWYRQDPGQGLRLIYYSQIVNDFQKGDIAEGYSVSREKKESFPLTVTSAQKNPTAFYLCASSTTLGQPNTGELFFGEGSRLTVL.